A selection of T cell receptor beta chains follows, all from one sample in a study of OX40 agonist ivuxolimab in advanced cancers. The assay was immunoSEQ multiplex PCR, and TCRdb's table has in-frame clones only and misses some. The data contain under 65,000 clones, about nine tenths of them seen just once; the ten biggest clones take up roughly an eighth. The source was CD4+ or CD8+ T cells sorted from blood, collected in a trial of the OX40 agonist ivuxolimab. Receptors originate from an adult with an advanced solid tumor such as melanoma, head and neck, liver or kidney cancer. The CDR3 runs from the conserved cysteine through the conserved F or W. The D gene is left open where the match is weak. Only some rows state a clone size, as once, few, many or a class for expanded clones.

D,J,V,length,size,CDR3,DNA
.,TRBJ2-1,TRBV29-1,12,.,CSVESRDNEQFF,TGCAGCGTTGAAAGCAGGGACAATGAGCAGTTCTTC
.,TRBJ1-4,TRBV7-8,14,.,CASTRGRRNEKLFF,TGTGCCAGCACCCGGGGGAGACGTAATGAAAAACTGTTTTTT
TRBD1,TRBJ1-1,TRBV2,14,.,CASRLGQGAKGAFF,TGTGCCAGCAGATTGGGACAGGGGGCGAAAGGAGCTTTCTTT
TRBD1,TRBJ1-2,TRBV28,14,.,CASSFLGTGEGYTF,TGTGCCAGCAGTTTCTTAGGGACAGGGGAAGGCTACACCTTC
.,TRBJ1-1,TRBV30,13,few,CASLTVLNTEAFF,TGTGCCTCTTTGACAGTCCTGAACACTGAAGCTTTCTTT
TRBD2,TRBJ2-2,TRBV7-6,17,.,CASSLVPPGGNTGELFF,TGTGCCAGCAGCTTAGTACCCCCGGGGGGGAACACCGGGGAGCTGTTTTTT
.,TRBJ1-2,TRBV5-4,14,.,CASSLNARPYGYTF,TGTGCCAGCAGCTTGAACGCTCGGCCCTATGGCTACACCTTC
.,TRBJ2-7,TRBV5-1,11,.,CASSSAYEQYF,TGCGCCAGCAGCTCAGCCTACGAGCAGTACTTC
.,TRBJ1-3,TRBV9,15,.,CASSGGVDTGNTIYF,TGTGCCAGCAGCGGAGGGGTGGATACTGGAAACACCATATATTTT
TRBD2,TRBJ2-1,TRBV10-3,17,few,CAISESNSGNSVREQFF,TGTGCCATCAGTGAGTCGAATAGCGGGAATTCGGTCCGTGAGCAGTTCTTC
.,TRBJ1-5,TRBV19,14,.,CASSIGNAHQPQHF,TGTGCCAGTAGTATTGGGAACGCACATCAGCCCCAGCATTTT
.,TRBJ2-5,TRBV7-2,17,once,CASSLVGYGPRQETQYF,TGTGCCAGCAGCTTAGTGGGGTACGGTCCACGCCAAGAGACCCAGTACTTC
.,TRBJ2-1,TRBV7-8,15,once,CASSSGPAGYNEQFF,TGTGCCAGCAGCTCGGGACCCGCTGGGTACAATGAGCAGTTCTTC
TRBD2,TRBJ2-7,TRBV7-9,12,.,CASSQGLVQQYF,TGTGCCAGCAGCCAGGGACTAGTCCAGCAGTACTTC
TRBD2,TRBJ2-1,TRBV27,16,.,CASSPGLAESYNEQFF,TGTGCCAGCAGTCCCGGCCTAGCGGAGTCCTACAATGAGCAGTTCTTC
TRBD2,TRBJ2-3,TRBV9,15,.,CATSTSGSGSDTQYF,TGTGCCACATCGACTAGCGGGAGTGGATCGGATACGCAGTATTTT
.,TRBJ2-7,TRBV2,12,.,CASADRIEEQYF,TGTGCCAGCGCCGACAGGATTGAAGAGCAGTACTTC
TRBD1,TRBJ1-1,TRBV6-5,13,.,CASKGQGYTEAFF,TGTGCCAGCAAGGGACAGGGGTACACTGAAGCTTTCTTT
.,TRBJ1-1,TRBV25-1,12,few,CASSVSGTEAFF,TGTGCCAGCAGTGTAAGCGGCACTGAAGCTTTCTTT
.,TRBJ2-1,TRBV2,14,.,CASRGPGAYNEQFF,TGTGCCAGCAGAGGGCCGGGGGCCTACAATGAGCAGTTCTTC
TRBD2,TRBJ2-3,TRBV29-1,11,.,CSILGGRVQYF,TGCAGCATCCTGGGTGGGAGGGTCCAGTATTTT
.,TRBJ2-7,TRBV30,12,.,CAWDGHGWEQYF,TGTGCCTGGGACGGACACGGTTGGGAGCAGTACTTC
.,TRBJ1-5,TRBV5-1,13,.,CASSLWRGQPQHF,TGCGCCAGCAGTCTCTGGCGAGGGCAGCCCCAGCATTTT
.,TRBJ1-2,TRBV27,14,.,CASSSIGEENGYTF,TGTGCCAGCAGTTCTATAGGGGAGGAAAATGGCTACACCTTC
.,TRBJ1-1,TRBV7-9,13,.,CASSPELSLEAFF,TGTGCCAGCAGCCCCGAGTTAAGTCTTGAAGCTTTCTTT
.,TRBJ1-1,TRBV30,11,hyperexpanded,CAWIRATEAFF,TGTGCCTGGATTAGGGCCACTGAAGCTTTCTTT
.,TRBJ1-2,TRBV19,13,.,CASSIGNAGGYTF,TGTGCCAGTAGTATCGGAAACGCCGGGGGCTACACCTTC
.,TRBJ1-1,TRBV18,13,.,CASSPINLIEAFF,TGTGCCAGCTCACCAATTAACCTCATTGAAGCTTTCTTT
TRBD2,TRBJ2-3,TRBV13,18,.,CASSFGTSGDSSTDTQYF,TGTGCCAGCAGCTTCGGGACTAGCGGGGACTCTAGCACAGATACGCAGTATTTT
TRBD2,TRBJ2-5,TRBV14,16,.,CASSHILGGGLETQYF,TGTGCCAGCAGCCATATACTCGGCGGGGGGCTTGAGACCCAGTACTTC
.,TRBJ2-5,TRBV5-5,17,.,CASSLDWARTDQETQYF,TGTGCCAGCAGCTTGGATTGGGCGAGGACAGACCAAGAGACCCAGTACTTC
.,TRBJ2-5,TRBV7-9,13,.,CASSGRYQETQYF,TGTGCCAGCAGCGGGAGATACCAAGAGACCCAGTACTTC
TRBD2,TRBJ2-1,TRBV7-9,15,.,CASSPPWEGYNEQFF,TGTGCCAGCAGCCCTCCCTGGGAGGGTTACAATGAGCAGTTCTTC
.,TRBJ2-1,TRBV10-3,17,.,CAISGGGSAGDRNEQFF,TGTGCCATCAGTGGTGGGGGCAGCGCGGGAGATAGGAATGAGCAGTTCTTC
TRBD2,TRBJ2-2,TRBV4-1,17,.,CASSRYLAGVHTGELFF,TGCGCCAGCAGCCGCTATCTAGCGGGAGTTCACACCGGGGAGCTGTTTTTT
.,TRBJ2-1,TRBV6-5,13,.,CASSPGASTEQFF,TGTGCCAGCAGTCCCGGGGCGTCTACTGAGCAGTTCTTC
TRBD2,TRBJ2-1,TRBV6-1,17,.,CASSDGLAGFSGNEQFF,TGTGCCAGCAGTGACGGACTAGCGGGTTTCAGTGGTAATGAGCAGTTCTTC
.,TRBJ2-2,TRBV19,14,.,CASTLGQNTGELFF,TGTGCCAGTACCCTGGGACAGAACACCGGGGAGCTGTTTTTT
.,TRBJ2-7,TRBV4-2,14,.,CASSQELVYYEQYF,TGTGCCAGCAGCCAGGAACTAGTTTACTACGAGCAGTACTTC
.,TRBJ2-4,TRBV7-8,14,.,CASSLGTAKNIQYF,TGTGCCAGCAGCTTAGGAACGGCCAAAAACATTCAGTACTTC
.,TRBJ1-6,TRBV28,15,.,CASSLGGGRNSPLHF,TGTGCCAGCAGTTTAGGCGGAGGACGGAATTCACCCCTCCACTTT
TRBD2,TRBJ2-1,TRBV10-2,20,.,CASSSDFQREGQGSYNEQFF,TGCGCCAGCAGTTCCGACTTCCAACGGGAGGGCCAGGGCTCCTACAATGAGCAGTTCTTC
.,TRBJ2-2,TRBV4-3,15,.,CASSHWVGNSGELFF,TGCGCCAGCAGCCATTGGGTTGGGAACTCCGGGGAGCTGTTTTTT